Listed below are T cell receptor beta chains from one sample, sequenced in a study of blood T cell repertoires in COVID-19. Here immunoSEQ multiplex PCR was the method, and the copy in TCRdb shows in-frame clones only, minus some. Of about 39,000 clones in the sample, 75% to 90% were seen once. The material sequenced was peripheral blood. These receptors all stem from a man aged 55 to 70 with acute or convalescent COVID-19. The CDR3 runs from the conserved cysteine through the conserved F or W. The D gene is left open where the match is weak. Clone size, where shown, is once, few, many, or a class for clones that have expanded.

J gene | D gene | clone size | V gene | CDR3 protein | CDR3 DNA
TRBJ2-7 | TRBD2 | - | TRBV7-2 | CASSTSGANPYEQYF | TGTGCCAGCAGCACTAGCGGGGCAAACCCCTACGAGCAGTACTTC
TRBJ2-7 | - | - | TRBV5-1 | CASSEMGAGEYEQYF | TGCGCCAGCAGCGAAATGGGGGCAGGGGAGTACGAGCAGTACTTC
TRBJ1-1 | - | - | TRBV5-4 | CASSLDAGARRDTEAFF | TGTGCCAGCAGCTTGGACGCGGGCGCCCGTCGGGACACTGAAGCTTTCTTT
TRBJ1-5 | - | - | TRBV6-5 | CAAGVYSNQPQHF | TGTGCCGCAGGGGTTTATAGCAATCAGCCCCAGCATTTT
TRBJ2-7 | TRBD2 | - | TRBV5-1 | CASSGVGGNYYEQYF | TGCGCCAGCAGCGGAGTGGGGGGGAATTACTACGAGCAGTACTTC
TRBJ2-1 | TRBD2 | - | TRBV5-5 | CASRGGSGSSEQFF | TGTGCCAGCAGGGGAGGTAGCGGGAGTTCAGAGCAGTTCTTC
TRBJ2-7 | TRBD2 | - | TRBV27 | CASSGTGTSGPQYF | TGTGCCAGCAGTGGCACCGGGACTAGCGGGCCCCAGTACTTC
TRBJ2-7 | TRBD1 | once | TRBV29-1 | CSAKTGFYEQYF | TGCAGCGCCAAGACAGGGTTCTACGAGCAGTACTTC
TRBJ1-1 | - | - | TRBV18 | CASSPSYRDNTEAFF | TGTGCCAGCTCACCCTCTTACAGGGACAACACTGAAGCTTTCTTT
TRBJ1-6 | - | - | TRBV3-1/TRBV3-2 | CASSPGDRTDYNSPLHF | TGTGCCAGCAGCCCAGGGGACCGGACGGACTATAATTCACCCCTCCACTTT
TRBJ1-4 | - | - | TRBV15 | CATSRDGQGTNEKLFF | TGTGCCACCAGCAGAGATGGGCAGGGAACTAATGAAAAACTGTTTTTT
TRBJ1-3 | TRBD1 | few | TRBV5-6 | CASSFLGQGVNTIYF | TGTGCCAGCAGCTTTCTGGGCCAGGGGGTAAACACCATATATTTT
TRBJ2-3 | TRBD1 | - | TRBV7-2 | CASSPRQGRTDTQYF | TGTGCCAGCAGCCCCCGACAGGGGCGCACAGATACGCAGTATTTT
TRBJ2-3 | TRBD2 | - | TRBV24-1 | CATSDSGEMDTQYF | TGTGCCACCAGTGATAGCGGGGAAATGGATACGCAGTATTTT
TRBJ1-6 | TRBD1 | - | TRBV19 | CASSAAWTGGSPLHF | TGTGCCAGTAGTGCAGCCTGGACAGGGGGCTCACCCCTCCACTTT
TRBJ2-5 | TRBD2 | - | TRBV30 | CAWRRPGTSGNRETQYF | TGTGCCTGGAGACGCCCCGGGACTAGCGGGAATCGGGAGACCCAGTACTTC
TRBJ2-7 | - | - | TRBV10-3 | CAISGSGFDYEQYF | TGTGCCATATCAGGTTCGGGGTTCGACTACGAGCAGTACTTC
TRBJ2-1 | TRBD2 | - | TRBV29-1 | CSVETGLAVGEQFF | TGCAGCGTTGAAACGGGACTAGCCGTCGGTGAGCAGTTCTTC
TRBJ1-3 | - | - | TRBV5-1 | CASSLGLEPPGSGNTIYF | TGCGCCAGCAGCTTGGGTTTAGAGCCCCCTGGCTCTGGAAACACCATATATTTT
TRBJ2-1 | TRBD2 | - | TRBV3-1/TRBV3-2 | CASSPTTSGAYNEQFF | TGTGCCAGCAGCCCAACGACTAGCGGGGCCTACAATGAGCAGTTCTTC
TRBJ2-5 | TRBD2 | - | TRBV28 | CASSSGGEETQYF | TGTGCCAGCAGTTCGGGGGGGGAAGAGACCCAGTACTTC
TRBJ2-6 | - | - | TRBV7-8 | CASSFTGANVLTF | TGTGCCAGCAGTTTCACTGGGGCCAACGTCCTGACTTTC
TRBJ1-1 | - | few | TRBV5-4 | CASSLDWGRPEAFF | TGTGCCAGCAGCTTGGATTGGGGCCGCCCTGAAGCTTTCTTT
TRBJ2-6 | - | - | TRBV5-1 | CASSAEGGRWGANALTF | TGCGCCAGCAGCGCGGAGGGAGGGAGGTGGGGGGCCAACGCCCTGACTTTC
TRBJ2-1 | TRBD2 | - | TRBV7-7 | CASSLATSGAGEQFF | TGTGCTAGCAGCTTAGCGACTAGCGGGGCTGGGGAGCAGTTCTTC
TRBJ2-4 | - | - | TRBV24-1 | CATSDSGIEKNIQYF | TGTGCCACCAGTGATTCCGGGATAGAGAAAAACATTCAGTACTTC
TRBJ1-5 | TRBD1 | - | TRBV7-2 | CASSLFPGTGSAGNQPQHF | TGTGCCAGCAGCTTATTCCCCGGGACAGGGTCCGCGGGCAATCAGCCCCAGCATTTT
TRBJ2-1 | TRBD2 | - | TRBV3-1/TRBV3-2 | CASSQGLAGYNEQFF | TGTGCCAGCAGCCAAGGACTAGCGGGGTACAATGAGCAGTTCTTC
TRBJ1-5 | - | - | TRBV2 | CASSERGPNQPQHF | TGTGCCAGCAGTGAAAGGGGCCCCAATCAGCCCCAGCATTTT